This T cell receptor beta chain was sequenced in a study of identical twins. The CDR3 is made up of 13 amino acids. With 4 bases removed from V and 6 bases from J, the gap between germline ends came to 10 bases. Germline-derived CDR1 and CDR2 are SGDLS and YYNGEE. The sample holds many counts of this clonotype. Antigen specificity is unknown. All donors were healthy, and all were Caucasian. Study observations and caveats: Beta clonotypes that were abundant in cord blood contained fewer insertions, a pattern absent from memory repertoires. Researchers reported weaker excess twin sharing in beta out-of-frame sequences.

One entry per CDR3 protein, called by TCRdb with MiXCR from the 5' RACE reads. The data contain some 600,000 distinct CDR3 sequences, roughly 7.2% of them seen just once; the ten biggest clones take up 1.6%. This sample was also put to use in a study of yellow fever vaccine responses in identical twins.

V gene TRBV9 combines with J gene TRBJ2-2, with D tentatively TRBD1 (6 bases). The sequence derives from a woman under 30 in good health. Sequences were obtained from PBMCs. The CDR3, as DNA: TGTGCCAGCAGCAGAGGACAGCCCGGGGAGCTGTTTTTT. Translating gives CASSRGQPGELFF.